Sequencing of this T cell receptor (beta chain) was carried out in a study of PD-1 blockade in classical Hodgkin lymphoma. Regarding the study as a whole: Newly diagnosed patients had baseline TCR diversity that was reportedly lower than that of healthy donors.

Some clones are missing from TCRdb's copy, which holds only in-frame ones; the method was immunoSEQ multiplex PCR. The sample includes 7,500 to 8,500 clones, 85% to 90% of them seen just once. Concerning this clone: Its antigen is not identified.

After autologous stem cell transplantation all patients relapsed, and prior brentuximab vedotin exposure differed between cohorts. Magnetic depletion of non-target cells from thawed PBMCs yielded purified CD8+ T cells. Best responses included complete response and partial response; otherwise, the best response was progressive disease. This material consisted of CD8+ T cells from blood, taken at baseline. The receptor comes from a human donor with classical Hodgkin lymphoma.

CDR3 amino acids: CASSISGTGTYEQYF. DNA of the CDR3: TGTGCCAGCAGTATCTCCGGGACAGGGACCTACGAGCAGTACTTC. The chain links TRBV28 to TRBJ2-7, with 9 bases fitting TRBD1. Germline assignment: CDR1 MDHEN and CDR2 SYDVKM. The CDR3 sequence is 15 residues long. V was pared by 5 bases and J by 2 bases, with 7 bases of the junction left unmatched.